The clone carrying this T cell receptor beta chain was seen only a few times. What it binds is not known. The data stem from a study of cytomegalovirus exposure and HLA in healthy donors. Overall study findings and caveats: Previously analyzed data showed that most TCR beta V segments were productive at a frequency of about 87% or about 30%. Accurate prediction of HLA-A and HLA-B alleles (for most subjects) was reportedly achieved from TCR beta sequences.

V was trimmed by 7 bases and J by 3 bases, leaving 10 bases between them. CDR1 is SQVTM, CDR2 ANQGSEA, per germline. The CDR3 covers 12 residues. PCR amplification relied on 60 Vbeta primers (plus 13 Jbeta primers). In the original analysis: Among the unique TCR beta chains that a later analysis counted, 80 million to 100 million in all, roughly 11 million were shared. The assay was immunoSEQ multiplex PCR, and TCRdb's table has in-frame clones only and misses some. V and J calls plus clone size are reproduced from that table; the DNA served to infer D and trimming. The sample includes more than 150,000 clones, around four fifths of them seen just once. At sampling all donors were nominally healthy, likely with unrecorded immune exposures.

The genes are TRBV29-1 and TRBJ1-3; D is unclear. This sequence originates from a woman aged 50 to 60 in good health and CMV-seropositive. Sequencing used PBMCs. The CDR3 DNA sequence: TGCAGCGCCTCGACTGTTGGAAACACCATATATTTT. Protein product: CSASTVGNTIYF.